In this sample, the clone carrying this T cell receptor beta chain turned up a few times. Its matching antigen is unknown. With 1 base removed from V and 3 bases from J, the gap between germline ends came to 9 bases. CDR3 length: 15 residues. Germline V gene lookup returns CDR1 MGHRA and CDR2 YSYEKL. These data originate in a study of CD4 T cells in relation to SARS-CoV-2 and coronaviruses. Clones were read by immunoSEQ multiplex PCR, and TCRdb kept only the in-frame ones, dropping some. The top ten clones hold about 10% of a sample with approximately 20,000 clones, about 81% of them seen once. Before the COVID-19 pandemic, during about 2010-2019, CD4+ T cells were taken from unexposed donors. After approximately ten days of culture, CD4+ T cells were isolated. Unexposed-donor CD4+ T cells were probed with SARS-CoV-2 S/N and four cold-coronavirus spikes, cells permitting.

This receptor was identified in a human donor in good health. The chain carries TRBV4-1 and TRBJ2-2, with D possibly TRBD1 on 6 matching bases. Material for sequencing was CD4+ T cells from PBMCs, cultured in vitro. For the CDR3, the DNA is TGCGCCAGCAGCCAAGGGACAGTTTACACCGGGGAGCTGTTTTTT. Translated, it gives CASSQGTVYTGELFF.